The rows below give T cell receptor beta chains drawn from one sample of a study of shared clonotypes between healthy human individuals. Clones were sequenced by immunoSEQ multiplex PCR, and TCRdb holds only the in-frame ones, with some missing. The sample shows around 300,000 clones, roughly 84% of them seen only once. Sample: memory CD8+ T cells sorted from blood. These receptors all stem from a man aged 18 to 35 in good health. CDR3s include the opening cysteine and the closing phenylalanine or tryptophan. The D gene is left open where the match is weak. Rows give clone size only sometimes, using once, few, many, or a class for an expanded clone.

v_call	clone_size	j_call	d_call	cdr3_nt	cdr3_aa
TRBV5-6	.	TRBJ2-6	.	TGTGCCAGCAGCTCGGGACGGCATGCTGGGGCCAACGTCCTGACTTTC	CASSSGRHAGANVLTF
TRBV6-5	.	TRBJ2-5	.	TGTGCCAGCAGTTACGTCCGGGGTCGAGAGACCCAGTACTTC	CASSYVRGRETQYF
TRBV5-3	.	TRBJ1-1	.	TGTGCCAGAAGCCCGAGGTCTTCCCCCAGGGCGGGTAGAACTGAAGCTTTCTTT	CARSPRSSPRAGRTEAFF
TRBV29-1	many	TRBJ2-1	TRBD1	TGCAGCGTCCCCTTGGGGACAGGTGCAAATGAGCAGTTCTTC	CSVPLGTGANEQFF
TRBV9	once	TRBJ2-7	TRBD2	TGTGCCAGCAGCCCACCTAGTAGCGGGAGGACGAACGAGCAGTACTTC	CASSPPSSGRTNEQYF
TRBV27	.	TRBJ2-1	.	TGTGCCAGCATCTTGGGGGGGGCGTACAATGAGCAGTTCTTC	CASILGGAYNEQFF
TRBV4-1	.	TRBJ1-2	TRBD1	TGCGCCAGCAGCCTCGGGGGGACAGGGCCCCCGCACTATGGCTACACCTTC	CASSLGGTGPPHYGYTF
TRBV29-1	once	TRBJ2-3	TRBD2	TGCAGCGTTGAAGATCCCAGCGGGAGTACAGATACGCAGTATTTT	CSVEDPSGSTDTQYF
TRBV10-1	.	TRBJ2-7	TRBD1	TGCGCCAGCAGTGAGTCGACAGGGGGCGTCCACGAGCAGTACTTC	CASSESTGGVHEQYF
TRBV4-3	.	TRBJ2-2	.	TGCGCCAGCAGCCAAGTGATTGATGCGGGAATCGCCGGGGAGCTGTTTTTT	CASSQVIDAGIAGELFF
TRBV5-1	.	TRBJ2-3	TRBD2	TGCGCCAGCAGCTTGGCTAGCGGGGGGGCAACAGATACGCAGTATTTT	CASSLASGGATDTQYF
TRBV4-1	.	TRBJ1-5	.	TGCGCCAGCAGCCAACTCCCTTTAGTAGAGCCCCAGCATTTT	CASSQLPLVEPQHF
TRBV25-1	.	TRBJ2-7	.	TGTGCCAGCAGTGGCCCCTTCAGGGGTAAGGAGTTTGCCTACGAGCAGTACTTC	CASSGPFRGKEFAYEQYF
TRBV6-6	.	TRBJ2-7	.	TGTGCCAGCAGATTAACCTCCGAGCAGTACTTC	CASRLTSEQYF
TRBV5-6	.	TRBJ1-2	.	TGTGCCAGCAGCTTGGCTGGGGGCGATGGCTATGGCTACACCTTC	CASSLAGGDGYGYTF
TRBV19	.	TRBJ2-7	TRBD1	TGTGCCAGTAGTATAGCGCAGGGGGCTTCCTACGAGCAGTACTTC	CASSIAQGASYEQYF
TRBV7-7	few	TRBJ1-1	TRBD1	TGTGCTAGCAGCGCGGACAGGGAAACTGAAGCTTTCTTT	CASSADRETEAFF
TRBV9	.	TRBJ1-2	.	TGTGCCAGCAGCGTAGCAGGGATTGGAGACGGCTATGGCTACACCTTC	CASSVAGIGDGYGYTF
TRBV5-6	.	TRBJ1-1	.	TGTGCCAGCAGCTTGGACACTGAAGCTTTCTTT	CASSLDTEAFF
TRBV13	.	TRBJ2-5	.	TGTGCCAGCAGCTTAGTGGACTATCAAGAGACCCAGTACTTC	CASSLVDYQETQYF
TRBV6-6	once	TRBJ2-7	.	TGTGCCAGCAGTTACTCGCCCGAAACCTACGAGCAGTACTTC	CASSYSPETYEQYF
TRBV7-2	.	TRBJ2-2	.	TGTGCCAGCAGCTTAGAACAGGGCACCGGGGAGCTGTTTTTT	CASSLEQGTGELFF
TRBV29-1	.	TRBJ2-7	.	TGCAGCGTTGAAACACAGGCCACCTACGAGCAGTACTTC	CSVETQATYEQYF
TRBV7-9	.	TRBJ2-3	.	TGTGCCAGCAGCTTACGGCGTGGAAATACGCAGTATTTT	CASSLRRGNTQYF
TRBV30	.	TRBJ2-5	TRBD1	TGTGCCTGGAGTGTATCCAGGGGGCGCGGGGAGACCCAGTACTTC	CAWSVSRGRGETQYF
TRBV7-9	.	TRBJ1-1	TRBD1	TGTGCCAGCAGCTACCCGGGACAGGTTGGGGCTTTCTTT	CASSYPGQVGAFF
TRBV7-9	.	TRBJ2-7	.	TGTGCCAGTGAAGGGGGGGCCGAGCAGTACTTC	CASEGGAEQYF
TRBV28	.	TRBJ2-7	TRBD1	TGTGCCAGCAGTTTAGAAGGGGGACAGTTCTCCTACGAGCAGTACTTC	CASSLEGGQFSYEQYF
TRBV2	.	TRBJ2-7	.	TGTGCCAGCAGTGGAGGGACCGTTCCCTACGAGCAGTACTTC	CASSGGTVPYEQYF